This TCR beta chain was profiled in a study of blood T cell repertoires in COVID-19. Across the whole study: The study drew acute and convalescent COVID-19 samples from the United States, Italy and Spain. PBMCs, B-cell-depleted T cells, or T cells provided the cDNA or gDNA that made up the material.

The V gene's germline CDR1 is KGHSH and CDR2 LQKENI. The CDR3 length is 13 residues. With 3 bases removed from V and 6 bases from J, the gap between germline ends came to 10 bases. This clone was counted between two and nine times. Original analysis: Amplification of reference gene primers was used by the study to estimate nucleated cell counts. The assay was immunoSEQ multiplex PCR, and TCRdb's table has in-frame clones only and misses some. The DNA gave D and trimming, while V, J and clone size come from that table. The table shows roughly 170,000 clones, with roughly 79% occurring only once. This rearrangement joins TRBV18 to TRBJ2-3; D unresolved. This sequence originates from a woman in her 70s with acute or convalescent COVID-19. The sequencing input was peripheral blood. The CDR3 DNA reads TGTGCCAGCTCACCTCGGAGAACTGATACGCAGTATTTT. It translates to CASSPRRTDTQYF.